This is a list of T cell receptor beta chains from one sample in a study of T cells after yellow fever vaccination. MiXCR, run by TCRdb on the 5' RACE reads, gives a single entry per CDR3 protein. Of some 220,000 distinct CDR3 sequences listed, around 3.1% are singletons. The specimen comprised CD4+ T cells sorted from PBMCs, sampled 10 days after the yellow fever booster vaccination. Receptors originate from a young man who received the YFV17D yellow fever vaccine. Both conserved end residues are part of each CDR3. D genes are given only for firm matches. Expanded clones get a size class; other rows say once, few or many, or leave the size out.

J	D	size	V	CDR3	DNA
TRBJ1-5	.	.	TRBV20-1	CSARYGGAQHF	TGCAGTGCTAGATACGGTGGTGCCCAGCATTTT
TRBJ1-4	.	few	TRBV5-1	CASSQQGTSTGYQEKLFF	TGCGCCAGCAGCCAACAAGGAACATCAACAGGGTATCAGGAAAAACTGTTTTTT
TRBJ2-7	.	.	TRBV4-3	CASSQDGRQGGREQYF	TGCGCCAGCAGCCAAGATGGACGACAGGGAGGTCGCGAGCAGTACTTC
TRBJ1-5	.	few	TRBV6-2/TRBV6-3	CASRQTRNQPQHF	TGTGCCAGCAGACAGACACGCAATCAGCCCCAGCATTTT
TRBJ1-4	.	few	TRBV12-3/TRBV12-4	CASTSGATNEKLFF	TGTGCCAGCACTTCCGGGGCAACTAATGAAAAACTGTTTTTT
TRBJ2-7	TRBD1	.	TRBV7-9	CASSFGQAAYEQYF	TGTGCCAGCAGCTTCGGACAGGCCGCCTACGAGCAGTACTTC
TRBJ2-3	.	many	TRBV5-5	CASSRGVARTDTQYF	TGTGCCAGCAGCCGCGGGGTAGCTAGGACAGATACGCAGTATTTT
TRBJ2-2	TRBD2	many	TRBV7-3	CASSLTSPWGGANTGELFF	TGTGCCAGCAGCTTAACGAGCCCCTGGGGGGGGGCGAACACCGGGGAGCTGTTTTTT
TRBJ1-2	TRBD1	.	TRBV24-1	CATSRDSTYGYTF	TGTGCCACCAGTCGGGACAGCACTTATGGCTACACCTTC
TRBJ2-7	.	many	TRBV15	CATSRGYGEQYF	TGTGCCACCAGCAGGGGTTATGGCGAGCAGTACTTC
TRBJ1-2	.	many	TRBV12-3/TRBV12-4	CASSFSASYGYTF	TGTGCCAGCAGTTTCTCCGCTTCCTATGGCTACACCTTC
TRBJ2-7	.	few	TRBV12-3/TRBV12-4	CASSFSGEQYF	TGTGCCAGCAGTTTTTCAGGCGAGCAGTACTTC
TRBJ1-5	TRBD1	many	TRBV9	CASSVGTGQNQPQHF	TGTGCCAGCAGCGTCGGGACAGGTCAAAATCAGCCCCAGCATTTT
TRBJ2-1	TRBD2	few	TRBV4-2	CASSLLIAGGRNEQFF	TGTGCCAGCAGCCTCCTAATAGCGGGGGGGAGAAATGAGCAGTTCTTC
TRBJ1-1	.	many	TRBV12-3/TRBV12-4	CASSPTGNTEAFF	TGTGCCAGCAGTCCGACAGGGAACACTGAAGCTTTCTTT
TRBJ1-1	.	.	TRBV12-3/TRBV12-4	CASSSSGPEAFF	TGTGCCAGCAGTTCATCTGGTCCTGAAGCTTTCTTT
TRBJ1-3	.	few	TRBV11-2	CASSYSGLNRNTIYF	TGTGCCAGCAGCTATTCAGGGTTGAACCGAAACACCATATATTTT
TRBJ2-3	.	many	TRBV5-1	CASSSQGDTQYF	TGCGCCAGCAGCTCACAGGGTGATACGCAGTATTTT
TRBJ2-1	.	.	TRBV30	CAWQGTPSYNEQFF	TGTGCCTGGCAGGGGACCCCATCCTACAATGAGCAGTTCTTC
TRBJ1-4	.	many	TRBV7-9	CASSKPEGVGGKLFF	TGTGCCAGCAGCAAACCAGAGGGGGTTGGGGGAAAACTGTTTTTT
TRBJ2-3	.	many	TRBV10-3	CAISIQPTGDTQYF	TGTGCCATCAGCATCCAACCGACGGGGGATACGCAGTATTTT
TRBJ1-2	.	.	TRBV2	CASSEALRDARGYTF	TGTGCCAGCAGTGAAGCGCTCCGGGACGCTCGGGGCTACACCTTC
TRBJ2-1	.	many	TRBV6-5	CASSYTGNEQFF	TGTGCCAGCAGTTATACAGGAAATGAGCAGTTCTTC
TRBJ1-5	TRBD1	few	TRBV20-1	CSARGDPGTGVRPQHF	TGCAGTGCTAGAGGGGACCCCGGGACAGGGGTTCGGCCCCAGCATTTT
TRBJ2-1	TRBD2	few	TRBV10-2	CASSWTSGGASYNEQFF	TGCGCCAGCAGTTGGACTAGCGGGGGGGCCTCCTACAATGAGCAGTTCTTC
TRBJ2-3	.	many	TRBV29-1	CSVVGGSTTDTQYF	TGCAGCGTTGTAGGGGGAAGCACCACAGATACGCAGTATTTT
TRBJ2-4	.	many	TRBV7-2	CASSGGGALGIQYF	TGTGCCAGCAGCGGTGGGGGGGCGTTAGGCATTCAGTACTTC
TRBJ2-1	TRBD1	many	TRBV28	CASTGGMNEQFF	TGTGCCAGTACAGGGGGAATGAATGAGCAGTTCTTC
TRBJ2-2	.	few	TRBV7-9	CASSQTPGLQDTGELFF	TGTGCCAGCAGCCAAACCCCGGGGCTTCAAGACACCGGGGAGCTGTTTTTT
TRBJ1-1	TRBD1	few	TRBV9	CASSGDLTGGRTEAFF	TGTGCCAGCAGCGGGGATTTGACAGGGGGCAGAACTGAAGCTTTCTTT
TRBJ1-1	TRBD1	many	TRBV5-6	CASSLGTGAQAFF	TGTGCCAGCAGCTTGGGGACAGGGGCCCAAGCTTTCTTT
TRBJ1-5	.	few	TRBV7-2	CASSLAREGNQPQHF	TGTGCCAGCAGCTTAGCACGGGAGGGCAATCAGCCCCAGCATTTT
TRBJ2-2	TRBD1	many	TRBV7-2	CASSLQGATGVGELFF	TGTGCCAGCAGCTTACAGGGGGCGACTGGGGTCGGGGAGCTGTTTTTT
TRBJ1-3	.	few	TRBV6-6	CASSPLGQTSIYF	TGTGCCAGCAGCCCCCTTGGACAGACTTCGATTTATTTT
TRBJ2-3	.	few	TRBV7-9	CASSLLVSARTDTQYF	TGTGCCAGCAGCCTATTAGTGTCAGCACGCACAGATACGCAGTATTTT
TRBJ1-5	.	few	TRBV27	CASSLKTGNQPQHF	TGTGCCAGCAGTCTGAAGACAGGCAATCAGCCCCAGCATTTT
TRBJ2-3	.	few	TRBV6-2/TRBV6-3	CASSYGPDTQYF	TGTGCCAGCAGTTATGGGCCCGATACGCAGTATTTT
TRBJ1-6	.	.	TRBV5-1	CASSFSEQGNNSPLHF	TGCGCCAGCAGCTTCTCCGAACAGGGAAATAATTCACCCCTCCACTTT
TRBJ1-3	.	many	TRBV6-5	CASSKGLYSGNTIYF	TGTGCCAGCAGTAAAGGACTCTACTCTGGAAACACCATATATTTT
TRBJ2-7	TRBD2	many	TRBV30	CAWSVLAGVYEQYF	TGTGCCTGGAGTGTTCTAGCGGGGGTCTACGAGCAGTACTTC
TRBJ2-5	TRBD1	.	TRBV20-1	CSAPDRAQETQYF	TGCAGTGCTCCGGACAGGGCCCAAGAGACCCAGTACTTC
TRBJ2-7	TRBD2	few	TRBV14	CASSQGTSGHSSYEQYF	TGTGCCAGCAGCCAAGGGACTAGCGGACATAGCTCCTACGAGCAGTACTTC
TRBJ2-3	TRBD2	.	TRBV29-1	CSVEAGGRDTQYF	TGCAGCGTTGAGGCGGGGGGGCGAGATACGCAGTATTTT